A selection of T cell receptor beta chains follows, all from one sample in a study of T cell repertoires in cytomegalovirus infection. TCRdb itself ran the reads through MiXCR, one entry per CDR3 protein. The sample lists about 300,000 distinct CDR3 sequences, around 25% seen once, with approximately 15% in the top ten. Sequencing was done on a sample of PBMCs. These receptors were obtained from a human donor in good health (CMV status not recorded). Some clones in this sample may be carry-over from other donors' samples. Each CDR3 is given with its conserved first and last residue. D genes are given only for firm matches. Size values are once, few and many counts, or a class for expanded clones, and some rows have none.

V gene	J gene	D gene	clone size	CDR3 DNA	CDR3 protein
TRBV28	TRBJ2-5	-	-	TGTGCCAGCAGTGGGGACGGGCAAGAGACCCAGTACTTC	CASSGDGQETQYF
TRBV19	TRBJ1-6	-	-	TGTGCCAGTAGTGACGACCCAAATTCACCCCTCCACTTT	CASSDDPNSPLHF
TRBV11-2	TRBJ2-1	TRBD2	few	TGTGCCAGCAGCCCGGGACTAGCGGGATCAAGTGAGCAGTTCTTC	CASSPGLAGSSEQFF
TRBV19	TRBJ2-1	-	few	TGTGCCAGTAGCGACAGTAGCTCCTACAATGAGCAGTTCTTC	CASSDSSSYNEQFF
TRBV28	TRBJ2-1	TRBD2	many	TGTGCCAGCAAGGATCTAGCGGAGGGGTATGAGCAGTTCTTC	CASKDLAEGYEQFF
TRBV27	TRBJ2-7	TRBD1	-	TGTGCCAGCCCCCTGGGGACAGCGACCTACGAGCAGTACTTC	CASPLGTATYEQYF
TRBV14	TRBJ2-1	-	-	TGTGCCAGCAGCCTTCTTGGGGGCTCTTACTACAATGAGCAGTTCTTC	CASSLLGGSYYNEQFF
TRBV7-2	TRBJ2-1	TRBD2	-	TGTGCCAGCAGCCTCGATTATAGCGGGATTTTGACCGAGCAGTTCTTC	CASSLDYSGILTEQFF
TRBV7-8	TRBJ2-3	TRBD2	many	TGTGCCAGCAGCGCCAGACTAGCGAGGACAGATACGCAGTATTTT	CASSARLARTDTQYF
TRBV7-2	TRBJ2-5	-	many	TGTGCCAGCAGCTTAGAGGGGACCGTGGGTGAGACCCAGTACTTC	CASSLEGTVGETQYF
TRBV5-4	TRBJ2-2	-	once	TGTGCCAGCAGCGAGGACAGCACCGGGGAGCTGTTTTTT	CASSEDSTGELFF
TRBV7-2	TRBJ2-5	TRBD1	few	TGTGCCAGCAGCCTACAGGGGGTATTGAAGGGGAGGCAAGAGACCCAGTACTTC	CASSLQGVLKGRQETQYF
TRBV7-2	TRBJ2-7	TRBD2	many	TGTGCCAGCAGCTTCGGCAGCGGGAGTAGCTCCTACGAGCAGTACTTC	CASSFGSGSSSYEQYF
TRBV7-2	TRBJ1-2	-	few	TGTGCCAGCAGCTTAGGGGGCCCTGGGGGCTACACCTTC	CASSLGGPGGYTF
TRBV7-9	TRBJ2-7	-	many	TGTGCCAGCAGAGATACAGGGGCGCGGAGGGACGAGCAGTACTTC	CASRDTGARRDEQYF
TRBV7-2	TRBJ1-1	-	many	TGTGCCAGCAGCCCAGGGACGTTCAACACTGAAGCTTTCTTT	CASSPGTFNTEAFF
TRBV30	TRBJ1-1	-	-	TGTGCCTGGAGATTAGGATTAGGCACTGAAGCTTTCTTT	CAWRLGLGTEAFF
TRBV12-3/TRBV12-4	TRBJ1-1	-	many	TGTGCCAGCAGTCCAGGGGTGGTGGGAATGCTCTTT	CASSPGVVGMLF
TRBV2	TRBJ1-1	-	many	TGTGCCAGCAGTGAAACCTGGGAAGCTTTCTTT	CASSETWEAFF
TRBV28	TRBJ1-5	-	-	TGTGCCAGCAGAACAGGCAATCAGCCCCAGCATTTT	CASRTGNQPQHF
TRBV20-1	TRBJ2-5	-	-	TGCAGTGCTAAACGATGGACTCAAGAGACCCAGTACTTC	CSAKRWTQETQYF
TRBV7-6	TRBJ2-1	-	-	TGTGCCAGCAACCCAGGGGGGGCTTACAATGAGCAGTTCTTC	CASNPGGAYNEQFF
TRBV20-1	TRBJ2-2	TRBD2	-	TGCAGTGCTAAAACGGTGTTGTACCAGCGGGAGCGCACCGGGGAGCTGTTTTTT	CSAKTVLYQRERTGELFF
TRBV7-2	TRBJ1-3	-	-	TGTGCCAGCAGCTTAGCGGGGGGGAAAGGTGGAAACACCATATATTTT	CASSLAGGKGGNTIYF
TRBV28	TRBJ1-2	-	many	TGTGCCAGCAGCTCGCGGGAGGGGGTGGACTATGGCTACACCTTC	CASSSREGVDYGYTF
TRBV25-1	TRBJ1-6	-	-	TGTGCCAGCAGTGCATCAGGGTACAATTCACCCCTCCACTTT	CASSASGYNSPLHF
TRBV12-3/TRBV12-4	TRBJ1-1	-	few	TGTGCCAGCAGTGCAACAAGGTATAACACTGAAGCTTTCTTT	CASSATRYNTEAFF
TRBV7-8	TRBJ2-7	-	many	TGTGCCAGCAGCTTGAACAGGGTCTACGAGCAGTACTTC	CASSLNRVYEQYF
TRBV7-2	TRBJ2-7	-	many	TGTGCCAGCAGCCCCGGCGTCCAGGGGTCTTATGACGAGCAGTACTTC	CASSPGVQGSYDEQYF
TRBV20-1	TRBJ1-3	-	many	TGCAGTGCAAAGGAGATAGGGGGAAACACCATATATTTT	CSAKEIGGNTIYF
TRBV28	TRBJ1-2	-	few	TGTGCCAGCAGTCCTCGGACGCCGCCGGGAGGCTACACCTTC	CASSPRTPPGGYTF
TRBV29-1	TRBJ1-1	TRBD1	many	TGCAGCACTGGACAGGGATGGGCGAACACTGAAGCTTTCTTT	CSTGQGWANTEAFF
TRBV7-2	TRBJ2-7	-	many	TGTGCCAGCAGCTTAATGTCGGGAGTGGTGAACGAGCAGTACTTC	CASSLMSGVVNEQYF
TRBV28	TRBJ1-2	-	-	TGTGCCAGCAGTCTCCGGGACAACTATGGCTACACCTTC	CASSLRDNYGYTF
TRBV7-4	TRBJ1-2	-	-	TGTGCCAGCAGCTTAGCAGTTACAGCCACCTTCGGCTACACCTTC	CASSLAVTATFGYTF
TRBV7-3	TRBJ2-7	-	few	TGTGCCAGCAGCCAAGGGAGAGGGGGCTACGAGCAGTACTTC	CASSQGRGGYEQYF
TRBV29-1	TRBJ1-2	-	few	TGCAGCGGAGGCCCCAGTCTCGTTACTAACTATGGCTACACCTTC	CSGGPSLVTNYGYTF
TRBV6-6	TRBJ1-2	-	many	TGTGCCAGCAGTTACGCGAGGGGCTACACCTTC	CASSYARGYTF
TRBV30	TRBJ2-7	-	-	TGTGCCTGGAGTGTACTAAGCTCTGCAGAGCAGTACTTC	CAWSVLSSAEQYF
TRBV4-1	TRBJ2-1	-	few	TGCGCCAGCAGCCAAGATAGAGGGGCAGGAGGGAGGAGCGCCAATGAGCAGTTCTTC	CASSQDRGAGGRSANEQFF
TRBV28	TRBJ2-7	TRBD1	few	TGTGCCAGCAGTCCCCCGGACAGGAGCATCTACGAGCAGTACTTC	CASSPPDRSIYEQYF
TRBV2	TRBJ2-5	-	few	TGTGCCAGCAGTGTAGATCTCGGAGAGACCCAGTACTTC	CASSVDLGETQYF
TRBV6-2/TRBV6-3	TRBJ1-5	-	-	TGTGCCAGCAACGACAGGCGCAATCAGCCCCAGCATTTT	CASNDRRNQPQHF
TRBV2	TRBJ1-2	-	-	TGTGCCAGCAGTGAAGGGACAACAATTAACTATGGCTACACCTTC	CASSEGTTINYGYTF
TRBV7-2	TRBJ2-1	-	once	TGCGCCGGCAGCCAGGGCGAGACCTACAATGAGCAGTTCTTC	CAGSQGETYNEQFF
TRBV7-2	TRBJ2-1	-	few	TGTGCCAGCAGCTTAACGGACAGTAATGAGCAGTTCTTC	CASSLTDSNEQFF
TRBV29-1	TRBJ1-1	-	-	TGCAGCGTTGAGTACGGATTAGGGGACACTGAAGCTTTCTTT	CSVEYGLGDTEAFF
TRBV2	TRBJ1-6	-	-	TGTGCCAGCAGTACAGGAAGGAATTCACCCCTCCACTTT	CASSTGRNSPLHF
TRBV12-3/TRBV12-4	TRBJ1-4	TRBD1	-	TGTGCCAGCAGCACCACAGGGGGCTATGAAAAACTGTTTTTT	CASSTTGGYEKLFF
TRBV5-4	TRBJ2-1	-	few	TGTGCCAGCAGCGCCTCCGGGACCGTGATCACAAATGAGCAGTTCTTC	CASSASGTVITNEQFF
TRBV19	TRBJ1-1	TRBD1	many	TGTGCCAGTAGTGACAGGGACACTGAAGCTTTCTTT	CASSDRDTEAFF
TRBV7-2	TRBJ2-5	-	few	TGTGCCAGCAGCCCACTGGGCCGCAGAGAGACCCAGTACTTC	CASSPLGRRETQYF